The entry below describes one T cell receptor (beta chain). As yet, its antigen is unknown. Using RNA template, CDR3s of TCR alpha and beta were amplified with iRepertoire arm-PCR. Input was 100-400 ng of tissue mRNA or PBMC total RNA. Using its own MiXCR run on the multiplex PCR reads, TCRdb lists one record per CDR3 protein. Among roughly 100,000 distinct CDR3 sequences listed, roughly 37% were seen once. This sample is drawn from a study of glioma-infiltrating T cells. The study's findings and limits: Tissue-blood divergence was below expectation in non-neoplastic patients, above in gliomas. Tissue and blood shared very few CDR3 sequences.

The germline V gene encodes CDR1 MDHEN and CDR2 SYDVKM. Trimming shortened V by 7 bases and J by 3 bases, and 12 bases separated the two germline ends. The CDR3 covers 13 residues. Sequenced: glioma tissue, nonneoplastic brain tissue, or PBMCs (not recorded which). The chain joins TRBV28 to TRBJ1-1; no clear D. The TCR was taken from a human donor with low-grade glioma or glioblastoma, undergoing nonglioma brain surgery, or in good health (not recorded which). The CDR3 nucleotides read TGTGCCAGCACCGGAAGAGGGTACACTGAAGCTTTCTTT. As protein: CASTGRGYTEAFF. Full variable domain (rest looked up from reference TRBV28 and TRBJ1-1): DVKVTQSSRYLVKRTGEKVFLECVQDMDHENMFWYRQDPGLGLRLIYFSYDVKMKEKGDIPEGYSVSREKKERFSLILESASTNQTSMYLCASTGRGYTEAFFGQGTRLTVV.